This T cell receptor beta chain was recovered during a study of blood T cell repertoires in COVID-19. Looked up from germline, CDR1 is SGHNT and CDR2 is YYREEE (reference sequence). The CDR3 length is 17 residues. V shed 0 bases, J shed 6 bases, and the junction held 9 bases outside the gene matches. Produced via immunoSEQ multiplex PCR; TCRdb's table is partial and in-frame only. In the table there are about 360,000 clones, about 88% of which are singletons. The rearrangement uses TRBV5-4 and TRBJ2-2; 9 bases are a match to TRBD2. This TCR came from a human donor in a cohort sampled during active COVID-19. Sequencing was carried out using peripheral blood. CDR3: CASSLDRAGGSAGELFF. In DNA form, the CDR3 reads TGTGCCAGCAGCTTGGACCGAGCGGGAGGAAGCGCCGGGGAGCTGTTTTTT.